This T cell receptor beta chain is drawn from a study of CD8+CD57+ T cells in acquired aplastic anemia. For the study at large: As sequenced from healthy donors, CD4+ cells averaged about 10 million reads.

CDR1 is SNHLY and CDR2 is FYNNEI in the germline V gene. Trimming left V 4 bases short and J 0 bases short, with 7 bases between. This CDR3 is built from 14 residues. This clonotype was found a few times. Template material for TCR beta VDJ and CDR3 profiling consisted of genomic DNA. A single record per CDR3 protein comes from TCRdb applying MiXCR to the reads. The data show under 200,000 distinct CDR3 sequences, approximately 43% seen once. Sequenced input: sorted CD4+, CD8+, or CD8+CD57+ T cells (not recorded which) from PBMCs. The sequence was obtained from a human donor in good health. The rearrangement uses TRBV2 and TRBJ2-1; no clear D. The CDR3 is CASSGRSSYNEQFF. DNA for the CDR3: TGTGCCAGCAGTGGACGCAGCTCCTACAATGAGCAGTTCTTC.